Following are 14 T cell receptor beta chains from one sample sequenced in a study of molecular identifiers for immune sequencing clone quantification. TCRdb reanalysed the PCR reads using MiXCR and keeps one entry per CDR3 protein. The repertoire holds about 330,000 distinct CDR3 sequences, with about 23% as singletons. The material sequenced was naive CD8+ T cells from blood, with Jurkat cell RNA spiked in. Subset noted: FACS-sorted CD8+CD4-CCR7+CD45RA+ naive T cells. The receptors were sampled from a human donor in good health. Some libraries in this study had Jurkat cell RNA spiked in.

This clonotype was detected only a few times. The chain is built from TRBV12-3 or TRBV12-4 and TRBJ2-3, with TRBD2 identical over 8 bases. After removal of 10 bases from V and 2 bases from J, the junction contained 11 bases not matched to a gene. CDR3 length: 15 amino acids. CDR3 sequence reads: CAITVGGVYTDTQYF. DNA of the CDR3: TGTGCCATTACCGTCGGGGGGGTCTACACAGATACGCAGTATTTT.

This clonotype was observed a few times. This chain uses TRBV19 with TRBJ2-3, with TRBD2 matching over 9 bases. After removal of 3 bases from V and 2 bases from J, the junction contained 3 bases not matched to a gene. This CDR3 is 15 amino acids long. Germline V gene sequence: CDR1 LNHDA, CDR2 SQIVND (reference sequence). The CDR3 is CASSMTSGYTDTQYF. CDR3 in DNA: TGTGCCAGTAGTATGACTAGCGGCTACACAGATACGCAGTATTTT.

In its sample, this clonotype was seen a few times. CDR3 sequence (DNA): TGTGCTAGTGGGACGACGGAGTCCTACGAGCAGTACTTC. Protein product: CASGTTESYEQYF. The chain couples TRBV12-5 to TRBJ2-7; D is unresolved. Germline CDR1 reads LGHNT; CDR2 reads FRNRAP. This CDR3 is 13 amino acids long. Trimming removed 6 bases from V and 1 base from J, with 10 bases in between.

Details on this clonotype: This clone may be a read error of a much larger clone one base away. CDR3 residues: CAWGFLGTEAFF. Here the CDR3 DNA reads TGTGCCTGGGGTTTCCTGGGCACTGAAGCTTTCTTT. The chain joins TRBV30 to TRBJ1-1; D uncertain. The germline V gene has CDR1 GTSNPN and CDR2 SVGIG (reference sequence). The CDR3 consists of 12 residues. The germline V and J ends were trimmed by 5 bases and 4 bases, with 11 bases remaining between them.

This chain links TRBV4-3 with TRBJ2-5; D is undetermined. V lost 3 bases and J 5 bases, leaving 13 bases between the germline ends. The CDR3 spans 14 residues. Germline CDR1 reads LGHNA; CDR2 reads YSLEER. Here the CDR3 reads CASSQVTVSETQYF. The CDR3, as DNA: TGCGCCAGCAGCCAGGTGACTGTTTCCGAGACCCAGTACTTC.

The V gene is TRBV10-3, the J gene TRBJ2-7; D gene unclear. The CDR3 covers 14 residues. The germline CDR1 and CDR2 sequences are ENHRY and SYGVKD. Trimming cost V 3 bases and J 4 bases, with 13 bases left between them. The CDR3 loop is CAISDPGTTYEQYF. The CDR3 DNA is TGTGCCATCAGTGATCCCGGCACCACTTACGAGCAGTACTTC.

This clonotype has at least ten counts. The chain is built from TRBV6-5 and TRBJ2-7; D gene unclear. The CDR3 is 15 amino acids. V lost 2 bases and J 3 bases, leaving 14 bases between the germline ends. The germline gives CDR1 MNHEY, CDR2 SVGAGI. The DNA for the CDR3 is TGTGCCAGCAGTTACCCGACGGGCGGAAACTACGAGCAGTACTTC. The encoded protein is CASSYPTGGNYEQYF.

Of note for this clonotype: At one boundary the junction diverges from the germline segment, which might be a read error. This chain uses TRBV30 with TRBJ2-6; 8 bases fit TRBD2. Germline V gene lookup returns CDR1 GTSNPN and CDR2 SVGIG (reference sequence). This CDR3 contains 13 residues. This CDR3 reads CAWTPGGASVLTF. As DNA, the CDR3 is TGTGCCTGGACGCCGGGGGGGGCCAGCGTCCTGACTTTC.

This clonotype was seen repeatedly, ten times or more. The chain employs TRBV6-5 and TRBJ2-7; TRBD1 agrees at 7 bases. CDR1 is MNHEY and CDR2 is SVGAGI in the germline V gene. The junction had 3 bases not matched to a gene; V was cut back by 5 bases and J by 2 bases. CDR3 size: 13 residues. The CDR3 sequence is CASSEGQAYEQYF. DNA for the CDR3: TGTGCCAGCAGTGAAGGACAGGCCTACGAGCAGTACTTC.

This clonotype was seen at least ten times. The chain uses TRBV27 and TRBJ2-3, with D perhaps matching TRBD2 (6 bases). Germline-derived CDR1 and CDR2 are MNHEY and SMNVEV (reference sequence). This CDR3 is 15 amino acids long. The V end lost 4 bases, the J end lost 1 base, and 12 bases lay between the germline ends. Here the CDR3 reads CASSYTSPGTDTQYF. CDR3 nucleotide sequence: TGTGCCAGCAGTTATACTAGCCCGGGCACAGATACGCAGTATTTT.

This chain joins TRBV3-1 and TRBJ2-5; D uncertain. The CDR3 is made up of 16 amino acids. The ends were cut back, 0 bases at V and 5 bases at J, with 16 bases in the middle. Germline V gives CDR1 LGHDT, CDR2 YNNKEL (reference sequence). CDR3 loop: CASSQDVAVQLETQYF. The CDR3 DNA reads as TGTGCCAGCAGCCAAGATGTTGCGGTCCAACTTGAGACCCAGTACTTC.

As for this clonotype: Mismatch with germline at one junction end may stem from a read error. V gene TRBV7-9 combines with J gene TRBJ1-4; D gene ambiguous. The CDR3 totals 13 residues. Germline V lookup: CDR1 SEHNR, CDR2 FQNEAQ (reference sequence). The CDR3 region has the DNA TGTGCCAGCCGCTCCGGGTATGGTGAAAACCTGTTTTTT. Translated: CASRSGYGENLFF.

This clonotype occurred many times. The V and J genes are TRBV20-1 and TRBJ1-2; D not certain. Germline V gene sequence: CDR1 DFQATT, CDR2 SNEGSKA (reference sequence). V was trimmed by 4 bases and J by 2 bases, leaving 5 bases between them. The CDR3 consists of 11 residues. The chain's CDR3 is CSAMENYGYTF. CDR3 sequence (DNA): TGCAGTGCTATGGAGAACTATGGCTACACCTTC.

Remarks on this clonotype: This may arise from a read error, as a much more abundant clone is one base away. The J gene is TRBJ1-1, the V gene TRBV4-1; D is perhaps TRBD1 (6 bases). The length of the CDR3 is 15 residues. V gave up 3 bases and J gave up 3 bases, with 14 bases separating them. From germline, CDR1 is MGHRA and CDR2 YSYEKL. DNA for the CDR3: TGCGCCAGCAGCCAGAGCCGAGGGGGGGACACTGAAGCTTTCTTT. It translates to CASSQSRGGDTEAFF.